This TCR beta chain derives from a study of CD8 T cells in Susac syndrome. Notes on the study in general: The study admitted that it had a relatively small number of individuals in its TCR sequencing and HLA analysis.

Germline CDR1 reads MGHRA; CDR2 reads YSYEKL. The CDR3 is made up of 17 amino acids. The V segment lost 4 bases and the J segment 4 bases; nucleotides outside the gene matches: 10. With random hexamers, reverse transcription was performed on about 0.5 to 1 ug of RNA. immunoSEQ multiplex PCR amplified TCR beta CDR3 across 54 Vbeta, 13 Jbeta. TCRdb itself ran the immunoSEQ multiplex PCR reads through MiXCR, one entry per CDR3 protein. The table shows approximately 160,000 distinct CDR3 sequences, with about 93% occurring only once. TCR beta from blood CD8+ and CD4+ T cells was sequenced. The healthy controls were matched to patients by age and sex. As regards this clonotype: Its antigen is still unknown.

The source of this sequence is a human donor in good health. Input material: CD4+ T cells from PBMCs. V usage is TRBV4-1 and J usage is TRBJ2-3, with 11 bases lining up with TRBD2. CDR3 sequence reads: CASSLTPGLAVADTQYF. The CDR3 nucleotides read TGCGCCAGCAGCCTGACCCCGGGACTAGCGGTAGCAGATACGCAGTATTTT.